Listed here is a single T cell receptor (beta chain). The target antigen is unknown. V lost 0 bases and J lost 2; bases outside the gene matches: 6. Germline assignment: CDR1 SGDLS and CDR2 YYNGEE. The CDR3 is 18 residues long. The whole isolated RNA underwent reverse transcription, so sequencing captured expressed TCRB transcripts. The assay was immunoSEQ multiplex PCR, and TCRdb's table has in-frame clones only and misses some. The sample holds roughly 260,000 clones, 9.5% to 13% seen once. This sample was included in a study of beta chain features in type 1 diabetes. Study-level findings and limits: Type 1 diabetes patients had VDJ junctions that carried fewer insertions and more deletions. TCRB rearrangement may or may not be influenced by HLA type; here this remained unresolved. Naive, central memory and Treg TCRB repertoires seemed to resemble each other more closely in patients than they did in healthy donors. Significant though moderate, a shortening of TCRB CDR3s appeared in all four CD4+ subsets of Type 1 diabetes patients.

The TCR was taken from a man aged 30 to 39 with type 1 diabetes. The specimen was naive CD4+ T cells from blood. V usage is TRBV9 and J usage is TRBJ2-6, with TRBD1 matching 9 bases. As DNA, the CDR3 is TGTGCCAGCAGCGTAGCTTCGGGGGACAGGGCTGGGGCCAACGTCCTGACTTTC. Its translation: CASSVASGDRAGANVLTF.